This TCR beta chain came from a study of regulatory T cells in long-lasting Graves disease (dated by TCRdb to 2020 to 2022). Regarding the complete study: In the newly diagnosed Graves' disease group, patients had been taking antithyroid drugs for less than 3 months. TCR sequencing covered some 13 persistent and approximately 20 newly diagnosed Graves' disease patients, 33 samples in total. The study was registered as a clinical trial and conducted in China. Persistent Graves' disease patients were compared with newly diagnosed Graves' disease patients by peripheral blood TCR sequencing and RNA sequencing.

The cysteine opens and the phenylalanine closes a CDR3 of 18 amino acids. The entry retains the CDR3 DNA only, 54 bases that are in frame from base 1. Compared with germline, V lacks 1 base and J lacks 0 bases; bases without a gene match: 7. Reading the germline V gene (reference sequence) gives CDR1 SGHNT and CDR2 YYREEE. The library was generated by multiplex PCR. Sequencing used an Illumina HiSeq 4000. TCR beta libraries were built with iRepertoire HTBI primers and Arm-PCR amplification of CDR3 regions. Before sequencing, the PCR products underwent gel purification. The original pipeline was this. Across samples, around 58 TRBV and over 11 TRBJ segments were identified and used for gene usage analysis of CDR3 amino acid clonotypes. COPE and FqMerger were used to merge the filtered high-quality paired reads into contigs. BLAST was used to align contigs to IMGT TRBV, TRBD and TRBJ reference genes, and CDR3 was defined according to IMGT. Highly expanded clones were defined as clonotypes with a frequency above 0.1%. Shannon entropy was used to measure repertoire diversity, and the Gini coefficient was used to measure V-J evenness. A clonotype found in more than one individual was treated as public. TCRdb itself trimmed the public reads at Q25 with fastp, ran MiXCR and retained productive beta chains. Rows with one shared CDR3 protein collapse into an entry with the most common genes and DNA. V and J calls and clone size were set by TCRdb, not the authors. The sample table holds about 460,000 distinct CDR3 sequences, of which around 13% were seen once. In total, the top ten clones hold about 15% of the sample.

This clonotype was found many times. No antigen is known for it. Base qualities are not provided; no much larger clone lies one nucleotide away. What the work shows at the level of the full study, not this receptor alone: Lower TCR Shannon entropy and fewer highly expanded clones were observed in persistent Graves' disease patients than in newly diagnosed patients, which suggested clonal expansion. The study examined only peripheral blood because the primary lesion, thyroid tissue, could not be accessed. Preferential use of TRBV28, TRBJ1-2 and TRBJ2-5 was observed in persistent disease, whereas TRBV20-1 and TRBJ2-1 were favored in newly diagnosed disease. Sequencing and analysis were restricted to the TCR beta chain. The authors acknowledged the small sample size as a limitation that may reduce accuracy. Persistent patients shared more public clonotypes among themselves (around 2,800) than newly diagnosed patients did (roughly 910).

The meaning of the sample's time point label: newly diagnosed GD, antithyroid drugs for less than 3 months. RNA was extracted from PBMCs in TRIzol for both TCR sequencing and RNA sequencing. Graves' disease was diagnosed according to American Thyroid Association guidelines. Patients were recruited from an endocrinology department in Xi'an, China. Each patient gave 7 to 9.5 milliliters of peripheral blood, collected in an EDTA anticoagulant tube. PBMCs were isolated by Ficoll Paque Plus density gradient separation without further T cell sorting. An Agilent 2100 Bioanalyzer and agarose gel were used to assess RNA quality, and a NanoDrop 2000 was used to measure RNA concentration. The same specimen was also included in a second study, on T cells in Graves' hyperthyroidism and ophthalmopathy. That second publication adds: A patient counted as having stable Graves' hyperthyroidism if no progression to ophthalmopathy occurred over 18 months of follow-up. The hyperthyroidism patients were between 18 and 65 years old and newly diagnosed, with a disease duration of less than 2 months. Any patient with an uncontrolled infection, another autoimmune disease, pregnancy or lactation was excluded. Clinical symptoms, serum thyroxine and TRAb, thyroid ultrasound, and orbital computed tomography formed the basis for the diagnoses. A first-round RT-PCR of the TCR CDR3 used the HTBI primer set with the Qiagen OneStep RT-PCR kit. Most expanded thyroid clonotypes (frequency above 0.001) were also detected in blood, suggesting blood repertoires may reflect thyroid immune responses. In cross-validation, a model built on a 13 V-J signature told ophthalmopathy apart from stable hyperthyroidism with 87.88% sensitivity and approximately 84% specificity, and in testing the same model reached 80%/75%. In validation, the model predicted progression to ophthalmopathy a median of around 6.5 months before onset, with about 67% sensitivity and roughly 79% specificity. TCR V-J signatures able to tell the groups apart were searched for in a discovery cohort of 90 to 100 patients, of whom more than 40 had Graves' ophthalmopathy and some 60 had stable Graves' hyperthyroidism. Whether ophthalmopathy could be predicted prospectively was tested in an independent validation cohort made up of 18 hyperthyroidism patients plus 17 patients who later progressed to ophthalmopathy. The 85 to 100 discovery patients were randomly split 7:3 into training and test sets. In several Graves' hyperthyroidism patients, the study also compared T-cell repertoires from thyroid tissue with T-cell repertoires from blood. After blood sampling, hyperthyroidism patients were treated with methimazole at a starting dose of 30 mg daily, and ophthalmopathy patients were treated with high-dose intravenous methylprednisolone. A second multiplex PCR round built the libraries, followed by size selection and purification. The libraries were sequenced on an Illumina HiSeq2000 using paired-end 100 bp reads. SOAPnuke was used to process the raw data, with reads discarded if the reads contained adapters or uncalled bases, had a mean Phred below 15, or lacked an exact constant-primer or identifier match. COPE v1.2.5 was used to merge the high-quality paired reads, and each unique nucleotide sequence was defined as a clonotype. Clonotypes were aligned to IMGT TRBV, TRBD and TRBJ reference segments using MiTCR v1.1. Only V-J combinations with frequency above 0.0001, covering 99.2% of repertoires, were analysed. A TCS score was defined as the ratio of F50 (clonal expansion) to E x V (chaos), with BLOSUM62-based TCRdist applied between CDR3 peptides within each V-J. Welch's t-statistics and random forest reduced 500 to 550 V-J features to fewer than 15, which were used in a naive Bayes classifier (R e1071). No statistical method was used to fix the sample size in advance, and group allocation was not hidden from the investigators. The paper reports TCR Vbeta CDR3 sequencing of roughly 140 peripheral blood samples: 43 ophthalmopathy, 75 to 80 hyperthyroidism and around 17 progressor patients.

This material consisted of peripheral blood mononuclear cells (PBMCs), taken at new diagnosis, from a patient treated with antithyroid drugs. The rearrangement combines TRBV5-4 with TRBJ2-3, with 11 bases in between that match TRBD2. The TCR originated in a woman aged 50 to 60 with Graves disease. Donor details come from another sample of the same person, matched by shared clones. The sequence in DNA is TGTGCCAGCAGCTTGAGGGGACTAGCGGATACTAGCACAGATACGCAGTATTTT. This yields the protein CASSLRGLADTSTDTQYF.